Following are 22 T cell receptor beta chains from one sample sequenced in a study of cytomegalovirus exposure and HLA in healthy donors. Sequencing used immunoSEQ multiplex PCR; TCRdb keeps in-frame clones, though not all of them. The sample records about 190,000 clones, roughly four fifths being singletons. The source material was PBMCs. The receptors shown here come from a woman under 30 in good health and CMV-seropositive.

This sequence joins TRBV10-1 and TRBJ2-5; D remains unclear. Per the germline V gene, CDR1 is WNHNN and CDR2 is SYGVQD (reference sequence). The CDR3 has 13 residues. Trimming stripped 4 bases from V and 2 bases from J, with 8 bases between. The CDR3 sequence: CASSVRVQETQYF. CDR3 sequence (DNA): TGCGCCAGCAGTGTTCGGGTACAAGAGACCCAGTACTTC.

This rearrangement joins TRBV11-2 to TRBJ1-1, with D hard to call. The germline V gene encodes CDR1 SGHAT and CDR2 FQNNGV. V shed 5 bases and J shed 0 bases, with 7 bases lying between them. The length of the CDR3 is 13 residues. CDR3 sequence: CASSPNLNTEAFF. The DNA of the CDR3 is TGTGCCAGCAGCCCGAACTTGAACACTGAAGCTTTCTTT.

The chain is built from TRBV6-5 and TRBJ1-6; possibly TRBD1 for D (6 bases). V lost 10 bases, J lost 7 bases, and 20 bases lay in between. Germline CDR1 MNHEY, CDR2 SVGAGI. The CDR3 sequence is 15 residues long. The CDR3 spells CATHRGGSRNSPLHF. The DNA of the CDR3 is TGTGCCACTCATAGGGGGGGAAGTAGGAATTCACCCCTCCACTTT.

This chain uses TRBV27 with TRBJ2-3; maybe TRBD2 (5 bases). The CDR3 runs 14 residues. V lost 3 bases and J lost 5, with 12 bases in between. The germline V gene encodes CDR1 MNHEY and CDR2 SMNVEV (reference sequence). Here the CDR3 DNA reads TGTGCCAGCAGTTTTGGACTCAATCGAGATACGCAGTATTTT. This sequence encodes CASSFGLNRDTQYF.

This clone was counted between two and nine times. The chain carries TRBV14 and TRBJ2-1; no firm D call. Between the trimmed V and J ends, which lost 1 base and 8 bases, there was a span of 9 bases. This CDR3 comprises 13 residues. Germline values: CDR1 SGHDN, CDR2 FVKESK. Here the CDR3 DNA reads TGTGCCAGCAGCCAAGGGGTAGCCGATGAGCAGTTCTTC. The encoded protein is CASSQGVADEQFF.

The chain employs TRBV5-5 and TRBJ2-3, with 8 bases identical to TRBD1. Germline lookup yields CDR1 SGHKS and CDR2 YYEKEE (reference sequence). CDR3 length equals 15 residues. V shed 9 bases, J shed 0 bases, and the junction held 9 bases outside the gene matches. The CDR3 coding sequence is TGTGCCACTCTGGACAGGGCCACTAGCACAGATACGCAGTATTTT. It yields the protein CATLDRATSTDTQYF.

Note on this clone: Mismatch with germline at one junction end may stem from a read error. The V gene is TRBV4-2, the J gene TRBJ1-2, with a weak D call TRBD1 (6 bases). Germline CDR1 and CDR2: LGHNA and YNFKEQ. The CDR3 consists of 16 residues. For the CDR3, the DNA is TGTGCCAGCACCCAACAAGGGGGAAATTCGGGCTATGGCTACACCTTC. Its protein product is CASTQQGGNSGYGYTF.

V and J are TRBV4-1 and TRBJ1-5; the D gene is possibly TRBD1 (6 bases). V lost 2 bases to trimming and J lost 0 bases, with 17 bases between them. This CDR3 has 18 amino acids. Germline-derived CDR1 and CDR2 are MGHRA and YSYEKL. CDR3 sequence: CASSQFGWGLGSNQPQHF. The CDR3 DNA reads TGCGCCAGCAGCCAATTCGGGTGGGGGCTAGGTAGCAATCAGCCCCAGCATTTT.

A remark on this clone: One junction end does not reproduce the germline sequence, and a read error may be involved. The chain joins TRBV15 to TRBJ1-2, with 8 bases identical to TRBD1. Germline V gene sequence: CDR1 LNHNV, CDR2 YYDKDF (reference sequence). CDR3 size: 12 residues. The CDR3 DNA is TGTGCCACCAGCATGGACAGGGAGTTTCTTGAGTTC. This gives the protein CATSMDREFLEF. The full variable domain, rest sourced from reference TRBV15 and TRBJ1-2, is DAMVIQNPRYQVTQFGKPVTLSCSQTLNHNVMYWYQQKSSQAPKLLFHYYDKDFNNEADTPDNFQSRRPNTSFCFLDIRSPGLGDTAMYLCATSMDREFLEFGSGTRLTVV.

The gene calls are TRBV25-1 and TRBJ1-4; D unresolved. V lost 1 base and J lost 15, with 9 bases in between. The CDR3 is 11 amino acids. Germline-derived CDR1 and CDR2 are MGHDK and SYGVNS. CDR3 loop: CASSEFGRVFF. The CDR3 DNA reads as TGTGCCAGCAGTGAATTTGGGAGGGTGTTTTTT.

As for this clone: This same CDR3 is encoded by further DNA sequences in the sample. CDR3 sequence: CASSSAGGTRTQYF. In nucleotides, the CDR3 is TGTGCCAGCAGTTCAGCGGGGGGGACAAGGACCCAGTACTTC. V gene TRBV27 combines with J gene TRBJ2-5; 10 nucleotides line up with TRBD2. CDR3 length: 14 amino acids. Germline loops: CDR1 MNHEY, CDR2 SMNVEV (reference sequence). V lost 4 bases and J lost 7; bases outside the gene matches: 6.

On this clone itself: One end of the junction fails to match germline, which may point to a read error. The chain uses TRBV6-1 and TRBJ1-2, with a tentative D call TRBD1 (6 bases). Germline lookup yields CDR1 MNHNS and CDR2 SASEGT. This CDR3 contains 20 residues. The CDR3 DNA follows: TGTGCCAGCAGTGAAGCATCCTTCCGGGACAACCTAGGTAACTCCTATGACTACACCTTC. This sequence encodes CASSEASFRDNLGNSYDYTF.

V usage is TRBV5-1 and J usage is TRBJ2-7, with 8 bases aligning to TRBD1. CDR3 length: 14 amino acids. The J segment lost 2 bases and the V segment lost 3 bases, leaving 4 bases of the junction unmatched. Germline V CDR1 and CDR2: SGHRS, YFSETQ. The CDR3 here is CASSSDRGPYEQYF. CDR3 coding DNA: TGCGCCAGCAGCTCCGACAGGGGACCCTACGAGCAGTACTTC.

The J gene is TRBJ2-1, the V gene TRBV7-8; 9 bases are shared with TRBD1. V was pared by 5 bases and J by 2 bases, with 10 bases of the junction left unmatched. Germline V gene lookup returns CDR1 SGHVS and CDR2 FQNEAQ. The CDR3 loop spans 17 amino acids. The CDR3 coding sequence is TGTGCCAGCAGCGCACCTCAAGGACAGGGGACCTACAATGAGCAGTTCTTC. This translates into CASSAPQGQGTYNEQFF.

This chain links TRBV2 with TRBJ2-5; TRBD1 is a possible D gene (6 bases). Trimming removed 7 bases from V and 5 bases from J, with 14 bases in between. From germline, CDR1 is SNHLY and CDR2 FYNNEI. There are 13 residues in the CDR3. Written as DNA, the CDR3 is TGTGCCAGCATAAGGGGGTCTGCGGAGACCCAGTACTTC. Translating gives CASIRGSAETQYF.

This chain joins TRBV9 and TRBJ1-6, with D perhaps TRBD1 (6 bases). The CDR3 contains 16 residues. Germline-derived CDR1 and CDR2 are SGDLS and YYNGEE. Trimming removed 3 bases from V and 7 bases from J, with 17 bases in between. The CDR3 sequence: CASSEGGTLLNSPLHF. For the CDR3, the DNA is TGTGCCAGCAGCGAGGGGGGGACCCTCCTAAATTCACCCCTCCACTTT.

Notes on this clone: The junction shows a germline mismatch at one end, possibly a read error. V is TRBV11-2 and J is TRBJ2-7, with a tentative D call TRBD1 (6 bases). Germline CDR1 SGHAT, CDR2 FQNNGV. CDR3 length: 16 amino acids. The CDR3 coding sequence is TGTGCCAGCAGCGTAGAATCCGGGACAACGACCTACGAGCAGTACTTC. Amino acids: CASSVESGTTTYEQYF.

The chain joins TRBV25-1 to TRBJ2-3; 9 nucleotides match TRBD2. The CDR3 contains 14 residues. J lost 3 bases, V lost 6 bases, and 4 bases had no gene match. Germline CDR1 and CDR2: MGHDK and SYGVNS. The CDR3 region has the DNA TGTGCCAGCAGGAGCGGGGGGCGGACAGATACGCAGTATTTT. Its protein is CASRSGGRTDTQYF.

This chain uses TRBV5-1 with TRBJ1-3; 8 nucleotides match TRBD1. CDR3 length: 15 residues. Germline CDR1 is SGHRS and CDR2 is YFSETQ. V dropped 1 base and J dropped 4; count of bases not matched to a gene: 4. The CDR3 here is CASSLSGGEGNTIYF. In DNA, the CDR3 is TGCGCCAGCAGCTTGTCAGGGGGCGAAGGAAACACCATATATTTT.

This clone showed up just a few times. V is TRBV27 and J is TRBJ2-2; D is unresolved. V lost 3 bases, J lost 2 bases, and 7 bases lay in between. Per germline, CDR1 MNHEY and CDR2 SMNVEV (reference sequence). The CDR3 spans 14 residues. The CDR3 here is CASSFTHNTGELFF. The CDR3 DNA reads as TGTGCCAGCAGTTTTACACACAACACCGGGGAGCTGTTTTTT.

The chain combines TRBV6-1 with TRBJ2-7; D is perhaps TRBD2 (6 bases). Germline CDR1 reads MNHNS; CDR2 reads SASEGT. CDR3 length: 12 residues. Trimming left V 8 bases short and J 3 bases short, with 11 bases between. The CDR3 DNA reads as TGTGCCAGCGATGGGGGGATCTACGAGCAGTACTTC. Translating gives CASDGGIYEQYF.

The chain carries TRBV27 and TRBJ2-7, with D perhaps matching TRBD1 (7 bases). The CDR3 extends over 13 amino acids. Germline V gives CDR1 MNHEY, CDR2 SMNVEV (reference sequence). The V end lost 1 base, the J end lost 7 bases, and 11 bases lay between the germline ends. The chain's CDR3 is CASSLFPGGEQYF. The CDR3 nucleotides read TGTGCCAGCAGTTTATTTCCAGGGGGGGAGCAGTACTTC.